These 19 T cell receptor beta chains were all obtained from the same sample, sequenced in a study of blood T cell repertoires in COVID-19. TCRdb's copy holds only in-frame clones and misses some; the assay was immunoSEQ multiplex PCR. The data contain 95,000 to 130,000 clones, 82% of them seen just once; the ten biggest clones take up less than 9%. The sequenced material came from peripheral blood. The receptors were gathered from a man between 65 and 79 years old with active or convalescent COVID-19.

The chain carries TRBV6-5 and TRBJ2-7; 9 bases fit TRBD1. Germline-derived CDR1 and CDR2 are MNHEY and SVGAGI. J gave up 0 bases and V 6 bases, and 6 bases lay outside the gene matches. The CDR3 is 15 amino acids. CDR3 in DNA: TGTGCCAGCAGGGACAGGGGCGCGAGCTCCTACGAGCAGTACTTC. Its protein product is CASRDRGASSYEQYF.

The rearrangement links TRBV4-3 to TRBJ2-2; 8 nucleotides match TRBD1. Germline-derived CDR1 and CDR2 are LGHNA and YSLEER. The CDR3 has 17 residues. The V and J ends lost 0 bases and 3 bases, in that order; junction bases with no gene match: 6. CDR3 amino acids: CASSQDVRTGHTGELFF. CDR3 DNA: TGCGCCAGCAGCCAAGATGTCCGGACAGGGCACACCGGGGAGCTGTTTTTT.

The chain combines TRBV3-1 (or the pseudogene TRBV3-2) with TRBJ2-7; weak D call: TRBD2 (5 bases). Looked up from germline, CDR1 is LGHDT and CDR2 is YNNKEL (reference sequence). The CDR3 consists of 15 residues. V was clipped by 1 base and J by 6 bases, with 16 bases between them. Here the CDR3 reads CASSQVSGLRSEQYF. Here the CDR3 DNA reads TGTGCCAGCAGCCAAGTCTCGGGGTTACGCTCCGAGCAGTACTTC.

This clone appeared a single time. V is TRBV6-5 and J is TRBJ2-7; 11 positions agree with TRBD1. Germline V gene data show CDR1 as MNHEY and CDR2 as SVGAGI. J gave up 3 bases and V 6 bases, and 7 bases lay outside the gene matches. CDR3 size: 15 residues. The DNA of the CDR3 is TGTGCCAGCAGAGGACAGGGGGCAAGGGGCTACGAGCAGTACTTC. Amino acids: CASRGQGARGYEQYF.

The V and J genes are TRBV3-1 (or the pseudogene TRBV3-2) and TRBJ1-6; 8 bases line up with TRBD1. Germline loops: CDR1 LGHDT, CDR2 YNNKEL (reference sequence). The CDR3 totals 14 residues. The V and J ends lost 7 bases and 6 bases, in that order; junction bases with no gene match: 5. CDR3 DNA sequence: TGTGCCAGCAAAATGGACAGGGCTAATTCACCCCTCCACTTT. Encoded protein: CASKMDRANSPLHF.

CDR3 in amino acids: CASTPPLAGFRGRTDTQYF. CDR3 bases: TGTGCCAGCACCCCCCCCTTAGCGGGTTTTAGAGGACGCACAGATACGCAGTATTTT. The rearrangement uses TRBV7-9 and TRBJ2-3; TRBD2 matches at 7 bases. Germline V gene sequence: CDR1 SEHNR, CDR2 FQNEAQ (reference sequence). This CDR3 is 19 amino acids long. After removal of 7 bases from V and 1 base from J, the junction contained 20 bases not matched to a gene.

As to this clone: Sequence at one end of the junction differs from germline and may be a read error. V and J are TRBV30 and TRBJ1-1; D is perhaps TRBD1 (5 bases). The CDR3 runs 12 residues. Germline CDR1 GTSNPN, CDR2 SVGIG (reference sequence). This chain's CDR3 is CAWSKRAFGGFF. DNA for the CDR3: TGTGCCTGGAGTAAGCGGGCTTTTGGGGGTTTTTTT.

The chain couples TRBV3-1 (or the pseudogene TRBV3-2) to TRBJ2-7; D remains ambiguous. V was shortened by 1 base and J by 6 bases, with 10 bases between the two germline ends. Germline V CDR1 and CDR2: LGHDT, YNNKEL (reference sequence). The CDR3 is 13 amino acids. The CDR3 loop reads CASSQGGYGEQYF. CDR3 nucleotides: TGTGCCAGCAGCCAAGGAGGATATGGCGAGCAGTACTTC.

V and J are TRBV7-3 and TRBJ2-5; a possible D gene is TRBD1 (5 bases). Per the germline V gene, CDR1 is SGHTA and CDR2 is FQGTGA. Deletions cut 5 bases from V and 5 bases from J, with 12 bases between. CDR3 size: 13 residues. The CDR3 loop is CASSPNHRETQYF. The CDR3 bases are TGTGCCAGCAGCCCAAACCACAGGGAGACCCAGTACTTC.

The chain has TRBV3-1 (or the pseudogene TRBV3-2) and TRBJ2-7; 11 bases map to TRBD2. There are 17 residues in the CDR3. Germline V gives CDR1 LGHDT, CDR2 YNNKEL (reference sequence). After removal of 4 bases from V and 7 bases from J, the junction contained 15 bases not matched to a gene. The CDR3 region is CASSRYPSGGSGGEQYF. CDR3 sequence (DNA): TGTGCCAGCAGCCGTTACCCTAGCGGGGGGTCCGGAGGAGAGCAGTACTTC.

This sequence joins TRBV7-8 and TRBJ1-1, with 12 nucleotides matching TRBD1. This CDR3 has 17 residues. With 5 bases clipped from V and 3 bases from J, the junction kept 10 bases outside the gene matches. Looked up from germline, CDR1 is SGHVS and CDR2 is FQNEAQ. DNA of the CDR3: TGTGCCAGCAGCCACGGGGGACAGGGGGCCGGGGACACTGAAGCTTTCTTT. This sequence encodes CASSHGGQGAGDTEAFF.

This chain uses TRBV5-8 with TRBJ1-5; TRBD1 aligns across 8 bases. This CDR3 is 17 amino acids long. CDR1 and CDR2 (germline): SGHTS, YDEGEE. Losses at the gene ends were 0 bases for V and 5 bases for J; bases not matched to a gene: 10. Here the CDR3 reads CASSLVSGRGRDQPQHF. As DNA, the CDR3 is TGTGCCAGCAGCTTGGTGTCGGGCAGGGGGCGAGATCAGCCCCAGCATTTT.

The table lists this clone with a few counts. For the CDR3, the DNA is TGTGCCAGCAGACCGTCCCGGGCAGGGTTCGGAGGGCCTAACTATGGCTACACCTTC. Its protein product is CASRPSRAGFGGPNYGYTF. The genes are TRBV27 and TRBJ1-2; a possible D gene is TRBD1 (5 bases). Trimming shortened V by 6 bases and J by 0 bases, and 26 bases separated the two germline ends. Germline V gives CDR1 MNHEY, CDR2 SMNVEV (reference sequence). This CDR3 spans 19 amino acids.

This clone was observed a single time. The rearrangement uses TRBV27 and TRBJ1-2, with D perhaps TRBD1 (6 bases). V lost 5 bases and J 5 bases, leaving 15 bases between the germline ends. Germline CDR1 and CDR2: MNHEY and SMNVEV (reference sequence). This CDR3 comprises 14 residues. The CDR3 loop is CASSPYRDRYGYTF. As DNA, the CDR3 is TGTGCCAGCAGTCCTTACAGGGATCGTTATGGCTACACCTTC.

CDR3 loop: CATAGGLNTEAFF. CDR3 DNA sequence: TGTGCCACCGCGGGGGGGCTTAACACTGAAGCTTTCTTT. The chain links TRBV28 to TRBJ1-1; D perhaps matches TRBD1 (6 bases). The CDR3 has 13 amino acids. Trimming shortened V by 10 bases and J by 2 bases, and 14 bases separated the two germline ends. Germline V gene data show CDR1 as MDHEN and CDR2 as SYDVKM.

The chain couples TRBV7-3 to TRBJ2-3; possible D gene TRBD1, 5 bases. Trimming left V 5 bases short and J 5 bases short, with 14 bases between. CDR1 SGHTA and CDR2 FQGTGA come from the germline V gene. The length of the CDR3 is 14 residues. In DNA form, the CDR3 reads TGTGCCAGCAGCGCCGCAGGGAAAGGAGATACGCAGTATTTT. This codes for CASSAAGKGDTQYF.

The chain combines TRBV29-1 with TRBJ2-5, with D perhaps matching TRBD1 (7 bases). V dropped 7 bases and J dropped 11 bases, with 17 bases sitting between them. This CDR3 comprises 11 residues. Germline V gene sequence: CDR1 SQVTM, CDR2 ANQGSEA. In DNA form, the CDR3 reads TGCAGCGGCCGGATCCAGGGGGGACAGTACTTC. This sequence encodes CSGRIQGGQYF.

The V call is TRBV9, the J call TRBJ1-3, with TRBD1 as a possible D gene (5 bases). The V end lost 4 bases, the J end lost 0 bases, and 11 bases lay between the germline ends. CDR1 and CDR2 from the germline V gene are SGDLS and YYNGEE. The CDR3 runs 15 residues. In DNA form, the CDR3 reads TGTGCCAGCAGCCCTAGACAGAGCTCTGGAAACACCATATATTTT. Protein: CASSPRQSSGNTIYF.

The V and J genes are TRBV19 and TRBJ1-5, with D possibly being TRBD1 (5 bases). The CDR3 sequence is 13 residues long. Per the germline V gene, CDR1 is LNHDA and CDR2 is SQIVND (reference sequence). Trimming cost V 6 bases and J 4 bases, with 10 bases left between them. CDR3 loop: CASRTAYNQPQHF. CDR3 in DNA: TGTGCCAGTAGGACAGCCTATAATCAGCCCCAGCATTTT.